This T cell receptor beta chain was profiled in a study of T cell repertoires in cytomegalovirus infection. In the study overall: Used in the study were CMV epitopes, some recently identified and HLA-C-restricted, others well-studied and HLA-B-restricted. Through public TCR beta signatures, both CMV infection and matching HLA type were indicated.

The ends lost 5 bases at V and 4 bases at J; junction bases unmatched: 4. This CDR3 region has 14 residues. The germline CDR1 and CDR2 sequences are SNHLY and FYNNEI. This clonotype was seen a few times. What it recognizes is unknown. Study observations and caveats: Cumulative public TCR beta family frequency identified CMV carriers with the relevant HLA. The ex vivo response was dominated by HLA-C-restricted CMV-specific TCR beta clonotypes.

MiXCR, applied by TCRdb to the reads, yields one record per CDR3 protein. The sample has about 700,000 distinct CDR3 sequences, around a third seen once. This material consisted of cultured PBMCs, taken from culture after CMV antigen stimulation. J is TRBJ1-3 and V is TRBV2, with TRBD1 identical over 8 bases. The sequence came from a human donor in good health (CMV status not recorded). Some clones in this sample may be carry-over from other donors' samples. The CDR3 nucleotides are TGTGCCAGCAGTATCGACAGGGGAGGAAACACCATATATTTT. Protein: CASSIDRGGNTIYF. Using reference TRBV2 and TRBJ1-3 for the parts outside the CDR3, the full variable domain is EPEVTQTPSHQVTQMGQEVILRCVPISNHLYFYWYRQILGQKVEFLVSFYNNEISEKSEIFDDQFSVERPDGSNFTLKIRSTKLEDSAMYFCASSIDRGGNTIYFGEGSWLTVV.